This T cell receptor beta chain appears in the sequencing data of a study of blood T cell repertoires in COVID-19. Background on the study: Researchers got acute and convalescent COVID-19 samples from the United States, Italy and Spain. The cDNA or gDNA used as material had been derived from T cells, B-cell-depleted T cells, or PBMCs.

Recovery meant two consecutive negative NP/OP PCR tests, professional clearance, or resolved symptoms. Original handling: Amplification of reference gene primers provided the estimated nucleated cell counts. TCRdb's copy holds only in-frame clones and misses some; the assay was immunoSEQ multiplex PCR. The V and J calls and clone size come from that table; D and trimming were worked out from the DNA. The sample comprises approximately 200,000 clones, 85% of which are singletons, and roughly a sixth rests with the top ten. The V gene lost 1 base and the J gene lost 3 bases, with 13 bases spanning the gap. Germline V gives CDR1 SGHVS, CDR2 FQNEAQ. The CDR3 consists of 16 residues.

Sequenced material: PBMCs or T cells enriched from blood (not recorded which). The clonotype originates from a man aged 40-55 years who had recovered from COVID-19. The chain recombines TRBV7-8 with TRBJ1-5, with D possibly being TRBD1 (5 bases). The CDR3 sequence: CASSLEAGLVNQPQHF. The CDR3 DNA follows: TGTGCCAGCAGCTTAGAGGCAGGGTTGGTCAATCAGCCCCAGCATTTT. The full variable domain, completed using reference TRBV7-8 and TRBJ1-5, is GAGVSQSPRYKVAKRGQDVALRCDPISGHVSLFWYQQALGQGPEFLTYFQNEAQLDKSGLPSDRFFAERPEGSVSTLKIQRTQQEDSAVYLCASSLEAGLVNQPQHFGDGTRLSIL.